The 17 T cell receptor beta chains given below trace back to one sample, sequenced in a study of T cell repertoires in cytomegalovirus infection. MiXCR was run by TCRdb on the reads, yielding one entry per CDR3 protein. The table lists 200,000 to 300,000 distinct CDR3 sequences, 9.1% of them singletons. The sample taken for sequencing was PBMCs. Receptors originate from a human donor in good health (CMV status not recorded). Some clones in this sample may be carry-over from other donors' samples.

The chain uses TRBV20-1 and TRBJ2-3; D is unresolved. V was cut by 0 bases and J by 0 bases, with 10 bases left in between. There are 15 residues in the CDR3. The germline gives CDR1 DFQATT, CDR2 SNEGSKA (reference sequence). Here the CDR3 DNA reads TGCAGTGCTAGAGATCACAAGCGAAGCACAGATACGCAGTATTTT. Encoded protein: CSARDHKRSTDTQYF.

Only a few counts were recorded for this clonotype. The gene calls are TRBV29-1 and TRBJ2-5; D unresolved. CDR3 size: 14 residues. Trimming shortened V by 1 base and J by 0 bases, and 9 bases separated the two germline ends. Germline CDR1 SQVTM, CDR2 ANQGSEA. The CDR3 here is CSVEGRRYQETQYF. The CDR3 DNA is TGCAGCGTTGAAGGCAGAAGGTACCAAGAGACCCAGTACTTC.

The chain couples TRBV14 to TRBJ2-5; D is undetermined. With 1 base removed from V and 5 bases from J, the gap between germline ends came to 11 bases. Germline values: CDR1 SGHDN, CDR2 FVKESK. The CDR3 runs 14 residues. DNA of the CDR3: TGTGCCAGCAGCCAAGCACTTGTCAGTGAGACCCAGTACTTC. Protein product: CASSQALVSETQYF.

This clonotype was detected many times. CDR3 protein: CASSLLGGGQPQHF. The DNA of the CDR3 is TGTGCCAGCAGCTTACTTGGGGGTGGACAGCCCCAGCATTTT. The V call is TRBV7-2, the J call TRBJ1-5; the D gene is possibly TRBD1 (5 bases). Germline CDR1 reads SGHTA; CDR2 reads FQGNSA. This CDR3 contains 14 residues. V was pared by 2 bases and J by 7 bases, with 12 bases between.

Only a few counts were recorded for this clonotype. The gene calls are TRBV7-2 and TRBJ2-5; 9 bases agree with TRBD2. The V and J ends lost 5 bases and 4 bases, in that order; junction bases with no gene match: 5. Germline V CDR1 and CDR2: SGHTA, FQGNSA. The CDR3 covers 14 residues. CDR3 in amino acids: CASSGSGGIETQYF. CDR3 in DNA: TGTGCCAGCAGCGGGAGCGGGGGGATAGAGACCCAGTACTTC.

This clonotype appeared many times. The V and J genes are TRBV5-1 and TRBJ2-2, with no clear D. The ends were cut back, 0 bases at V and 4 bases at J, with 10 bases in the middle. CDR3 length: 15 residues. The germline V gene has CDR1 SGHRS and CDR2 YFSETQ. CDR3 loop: CASSLVAGPTGELFF. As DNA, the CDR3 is TGCGCCAGCAGCTTGGTGGCAGGCCCCACCGGGGAGCTGTTTTTT.

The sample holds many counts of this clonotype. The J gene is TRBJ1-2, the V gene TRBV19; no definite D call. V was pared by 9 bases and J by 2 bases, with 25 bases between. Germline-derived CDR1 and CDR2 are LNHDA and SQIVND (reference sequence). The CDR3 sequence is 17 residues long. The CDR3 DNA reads TGTGCCAGCACCAATGGGGTTTACCGAGGATCCAACTATGGCTACACCTTC. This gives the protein CASTNGVYRGSNYGYTF.

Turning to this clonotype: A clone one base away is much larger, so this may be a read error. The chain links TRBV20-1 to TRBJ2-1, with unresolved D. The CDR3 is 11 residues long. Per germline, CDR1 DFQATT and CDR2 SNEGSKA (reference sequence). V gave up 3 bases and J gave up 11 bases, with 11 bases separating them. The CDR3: CSARAGNKQFF. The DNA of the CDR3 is TGCAGTGCTAGGGCTGGGAATAAGCAGTTCTTC.

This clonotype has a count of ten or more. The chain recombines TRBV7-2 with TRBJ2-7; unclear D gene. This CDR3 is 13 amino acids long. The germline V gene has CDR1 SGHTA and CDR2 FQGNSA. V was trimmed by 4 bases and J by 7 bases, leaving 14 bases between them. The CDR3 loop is CASSSNGASEQYF. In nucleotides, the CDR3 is TGTGCCAGCAGCTCAAACGGCGCCTCGGAGCAGTACTTC.

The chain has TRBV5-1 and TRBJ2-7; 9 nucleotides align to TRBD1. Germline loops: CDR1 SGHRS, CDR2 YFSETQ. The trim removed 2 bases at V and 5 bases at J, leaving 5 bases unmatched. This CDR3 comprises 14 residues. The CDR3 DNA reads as TGCGCCAGCAGCTTCGTGGGACAGGGTAACGAGCAGTACTTC. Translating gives CASSFVGQGNEQYF.

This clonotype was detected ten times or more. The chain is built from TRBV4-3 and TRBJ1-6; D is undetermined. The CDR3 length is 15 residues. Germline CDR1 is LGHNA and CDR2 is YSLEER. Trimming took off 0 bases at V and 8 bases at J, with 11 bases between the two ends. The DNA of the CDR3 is TGCGCCAGCAGCCAAGAGCCATCTAGTTATTCACCCCTCCACTTT. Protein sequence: CASSQEPSSYSPLHF.

The CDR3 sequence is CASSTGIPSNQPQHF. As DNA, the CDR3 is TGTGCCAGTAGTACCGGGATCCCGAGCAATCAGCCCCAGCATTTT. The chain is built from TRBV19 and TRBJ1-5; D gene ambiguous. The CDR3 runs 15 residues. The V end lost 4 bases, the J end lost 1 base, and 11 bases lay between the germline ends. Germline CDR1 LNHDA, CDR2 SQIVND (reference sequence).

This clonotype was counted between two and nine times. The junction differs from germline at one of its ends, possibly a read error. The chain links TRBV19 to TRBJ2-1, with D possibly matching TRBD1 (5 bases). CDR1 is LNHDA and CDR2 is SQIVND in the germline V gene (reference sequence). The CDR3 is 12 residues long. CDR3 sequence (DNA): TGTGCCAGTAGTAGAACAGGAATGGAGCCGTTCTTC. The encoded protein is CASSRTGMEPFF.

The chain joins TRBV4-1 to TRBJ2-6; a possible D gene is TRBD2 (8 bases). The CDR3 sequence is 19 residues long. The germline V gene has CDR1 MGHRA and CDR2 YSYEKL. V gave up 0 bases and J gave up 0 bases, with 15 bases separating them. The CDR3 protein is CASSQEREGAVSGANVLTF. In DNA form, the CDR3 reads TGCGCCAGCAGCCAAGAACGGGAGGGGGCGGTCTCTGGGGCCAACGTCCTGACTTTC.

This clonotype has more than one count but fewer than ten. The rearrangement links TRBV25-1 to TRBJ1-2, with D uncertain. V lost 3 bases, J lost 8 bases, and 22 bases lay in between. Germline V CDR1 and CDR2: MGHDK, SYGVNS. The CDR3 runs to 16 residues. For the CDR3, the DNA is TGTGCCAGCAGTGATCCAATCCAGGAGGACCGTCGGGGCTACACCTTC. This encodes CASSDPIQEDRRGYTF.

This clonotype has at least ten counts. Here the CDR3 reads CASSAPQATYQETQYF. CDR3 coding DNA: TGTGCCAGCAGCGCCCCACAGGCTACCTACCAAGAGACCCAGTACTTC. The gene calls are TRBV11-2 and TRBJ2-5; D perhaps matches TRBD1 (5 bases). Per germline, CDR1 SGHAT and CDR2 FQNNGV. The CDR3 runs 16 residues. Trimming took 5 bases from V and 0 from J, leaving 16 bases between them. Combining the CDR3 with reference TRBV11-2 and TRBJ2-5 gives the whole variable domain EAGVAQSPRYKIIEKRQSVAFWCNPISGHATLYWYQQILGQGPKLLIQFQNNGVVDDSQLPKDRFSAERLKGVDSTLKIQPAKLEDSAVYLCASSAPQATYQETQYFGPGTRLLVL.

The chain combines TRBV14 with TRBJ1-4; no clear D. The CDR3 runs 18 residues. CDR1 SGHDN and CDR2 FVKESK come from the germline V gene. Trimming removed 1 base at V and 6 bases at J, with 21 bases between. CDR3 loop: CASSQGHGQKKRDEKLFF. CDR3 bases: TGTGCCAGCAGCCAAGGTCATGGCCAAAAAAAAAGGGATGAAAAACTGTTTTTT.